The 4 T cell receptor beta chains reported below all come from one sample, sequenced in a study of T cells after yellow fever vaccination. TCRdb reprocessed the 5' RACE reads via MiXCR and lists one record per CDR3 protein. This table has hundreds of thousands of distinct CDR3 sequences, 15% to 20% appearing once. Sequencing used PBMCs, obtained before the yellow fever booster vaccination. The receptors here all came from a man aged 18-30 years who received the YFV17D yellow fever vaccine.

This clonotype came up once. The rearrangement links TRBV12-3 or TRBV12-4 to TRBJ2-2; no reliable D call. V was clipped by 4 bases and J by 1 base, with 13 bases between them. This CDR3 region has 16 residues. CDR3 sequence reads: CASSYSVGMNTGELFF. CDR3 in DNA: TGTGCCAGCAGTTACTCCGTTGGGATGAACACCGGGGAGCTGTTTTTT.

V gene TRBV28 combines with J gene TRBJ2-2; 7 bases are a match to TRBD2. There are 16 residues in the CDR3. Per the germline V gene, CDR1 is MDHEN and CDR2 is SYDVKM. Trimming at V came to 5 bases and at J to 1 base, leaving 7 bases not matched to a gene. In DNA, the CDR3 is TGTGCCAGCAGTCTCCGGGACTACGGGAACACCGGGGAGCTGTTTTTT. It encodes CASSLRDYGNTGELFF.

The genes are TRBV29-1 and TRBJ2-1; D is tentatively TRBD1 or TRBD2 (6 bases each). Germline V gives CDR1 SQVTM, CDR2 ANQGSEA. Deletions cut 4 bases from V and 4 bases from J, with 11 bases between. The CDR3 covers 13 residues. DNA for the CDR3: TGCAGCGTTGTAGGAGGGGGATACAATGAGCAGTTCTTC. Translated: CSVVGGGYNEQFF.

The chain has TRBV5-5 and TRBJ2-7; 8 bases map to TRBD1. The CDR3 loop spans 14 amino acids. V was pared by 0 bases and J by 3 bases, with 2 bases of the junction left unmatched. The germline CDR1 and CDR2 sequences are SGHKS and YYEKEE (reference sequence). The CDR3 reads CASSLGGQDYEQYV. The CDR3, as DNA: TGTGCCAGCAGCTTGGGGGGACAGGACTACGAGCAGTACGTC.